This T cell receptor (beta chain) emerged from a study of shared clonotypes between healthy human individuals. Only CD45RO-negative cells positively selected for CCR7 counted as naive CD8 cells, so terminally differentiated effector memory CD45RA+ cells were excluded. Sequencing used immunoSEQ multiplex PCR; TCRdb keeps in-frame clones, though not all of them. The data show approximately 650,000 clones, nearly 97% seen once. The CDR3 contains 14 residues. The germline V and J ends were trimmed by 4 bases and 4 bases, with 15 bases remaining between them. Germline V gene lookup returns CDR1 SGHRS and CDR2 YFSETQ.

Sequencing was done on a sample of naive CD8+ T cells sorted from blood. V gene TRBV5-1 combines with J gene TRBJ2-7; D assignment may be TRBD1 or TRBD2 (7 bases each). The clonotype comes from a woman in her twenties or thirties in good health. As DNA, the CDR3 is TGCGCCAGCAGCATGTACAGGGGAGGGTACGAGCAGTACTTC. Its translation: CASSMYRGGYEQYF.